This T cell receptor (beta chain) emerged from a study of a mutant IDH1 vaccine in newly diagnosed glioma (dated by TCRdb to the early 2020s). Turning to the overall study: Of the 30 to 35 treated patients, around 62% were male and approximately 40% were female, and a mean age of 40.4 years was recorded. Before enrollment, patients had received standard therapy of radiotherapy alone, temozolomide alone, or radiochemotherapy with temozolomide; most received the combination. Peripheral blood samples were drawn at six visits, namely V03 (baseline), V05, V07, V10, V12 and V13. For exploratory analyses, around 26 treated patients had longitudinal TCRB deep sequencing done wherever samples were available.

Receptor libraries were prepared by the immunoSEQ multiplex PCR assay. Rearranged TCR beta chain sequences were amplified using the hsTCRB Kit according to the manufacturer's protocol. An Illumina MiSeq was used to sequence the TCRB libraries. Concerning the study's data processing: The kit vendor's proprietary platform handled demultiplexing, trimming and gene mapping. TCRdb re-hosts the immuneACCESS table, in-frame sequences only. Its copies lack some clones; in the studies checked, an unresolved V gene accounts for under half of them, and the cause for the rest is not known. Clone size and the V and J calls come from that table; the DNA yielded D and trimming. This sample has some 95,000 clones in its table, and around 80% of those were observed once. Around 7% of the sample rests with the top ten. What the study reported, not specific to this receptor: Pseudoprogression appeared unrelated to alterations in the top peripheral T cell clonotypes detected by TCRB sequencing. PBMC samples for TCRB deep sequencing were selected based on availability. It was noted by the authors that analyses of patient blood samples could not be reproduced owing to sample limitations. Across multiple MHC alleles, vaccine-induced immune responses were seen in 93.3% of patients.

The CDR1 and CDR2 encoded by the germline V gene (reference sequence) are DFQATT and SNEGSKA. The CDR3 contains 11 residues, cysteine and phenylalanine counted. Just the 33-base CDR3 DNA is kept, in frame starting at base 1. The sample's time point label is to be understood as: baseline, week 1 (first vaccination visit). The treatment or condition label, as the study defines it: pre-vaccination baseline after standard-of-care therapy. Newly diagnosed WHO grade 3 or 4 IDH1-mutant astrocytomas showing loss of nuclear ATRX were present in the donors. The samples were drawn from NOA16, a multicentre, single-arm, open-label phase I trial in Germany that tested a mutant IDH1 peptide vaccine in humans for the first time. Blood drawn at visit V03 was used as the baseline sample for immunogenicity testing. The DNeasy Blood and Tissue Kit was used to extract genomic DNA from EDTA blood for TCRB sequencing.

A few counts support this clone. Its antigen target is currently unknown. No much larger clone exists at a distance of one base, and base qualities are not known. The clonotype originates from a man aged 40-49 years with glioma. This specimen was PBMCs, taken from a glioma patient treated with radiotherapy, temozolomide or both. The chain is made from TRBV20-1 and TRBJ1-1, and perhaps TRBD1 as D gene, on 6 matching bases. The bases are TGCAGAGGGGGAGGGCCCACTGAAGCTTTCTTT. It codes for CRGGGPTEAFF.